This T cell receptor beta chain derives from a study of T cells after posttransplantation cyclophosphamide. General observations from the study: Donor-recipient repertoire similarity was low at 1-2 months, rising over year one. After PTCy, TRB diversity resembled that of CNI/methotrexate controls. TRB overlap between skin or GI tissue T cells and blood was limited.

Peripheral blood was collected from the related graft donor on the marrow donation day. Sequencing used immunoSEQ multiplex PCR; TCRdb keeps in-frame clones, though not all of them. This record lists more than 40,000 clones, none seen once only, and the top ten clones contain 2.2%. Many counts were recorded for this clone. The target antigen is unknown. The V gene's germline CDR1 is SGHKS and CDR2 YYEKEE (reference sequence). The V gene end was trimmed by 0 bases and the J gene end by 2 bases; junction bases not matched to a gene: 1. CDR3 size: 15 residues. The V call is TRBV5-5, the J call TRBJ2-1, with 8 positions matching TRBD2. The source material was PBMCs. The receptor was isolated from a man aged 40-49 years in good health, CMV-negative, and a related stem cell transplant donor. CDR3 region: CASSLVGGAYNEQFF. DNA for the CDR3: TGTGCCAGCAGCTTGGTCGGGGGGGCCTACAATGAGCAGTTCTTC.